Detailed here is one TCR beta chain. This clonotype was seen repeatedly, ten times or more. Its antigen specificity is not known. No qualities accompany the bases; no much larger clone lies one base away. The data originate from a study of molecular identifiers for immune sequencing clone quantification (dated by TCRdb to the late 2010s). For context, the study as a whole: For a replicate experiment, RNA from around 20,000 or 100,000 naive CD8 T cells was divided into five aliquots, and four of the five aliquots were sequenced. This methods study used CD8 T cells to benchmark TCR RNA copy counting and molecular-identifier clustering-based TCR repertoire sequencing (MIDCIRS). General findings and caveats noted by the study authors: When barcode sub-clustering was not used, chimeric consensus sequences inflated TCR diversity, with chimeras reaching as high as 47%. Spiked-in Jurkat TCR RNA (approximately 10 copies' worth), which is not part of the donor repertoire, was contained in the naive libraries. Even against a background of 750,000 to 1,000,000 naive CD8 T cells, spiked-in Jurkat TCR RNA amounting to a single cell's worth was reported to be detectable. Modeling estimated about three recovered TCR RNA copies per cell, compared with approximately 10 by digital PCR, which implies approximately 30% capture efficiency. The sizes of highly expanded clones could end up underestimated when identical TCR molecules share a barcode. Clones above 20 RNA copies held over 97% of molecules in CMV-specific effector cells but under 1% in naive cells.

Naive CD8 T cell libraries were made from approximately 20,000 to 1,000,000 sorted cells using 10%, 30% or 50% of purified RNA. Naive CD8 T cells were FACS-sorted as CD8+CD4-CCR7+CD45RA+ on a BD FACSAria II into RLT Plus buffer. Approximately nine TCR copies' worth of Jurkat RNA were spiked into roughly 17,000-1,100,000 naive CD8 T cell samples to test detection sensitivity. CD8 T cells were enriched using RosetteSep CD8+ T Cell Enrichment Cocktail and Ficoll-Paque, and the enriched cells then underwent ACK red cell lysis. Library prep was done by PCR. Sequencing was carried out with an Illumina HiSeq 4000. Bulk TCR libraries were made following a previously described method, with the TCR primers given in Table S5. The Qiagen AllPrep DNA/RNA kit was used to purify total RNA. Reads from multiple sequencing runs of the same library were pooled before analysis. Concerning the study's data processing: Only reads with exact TCR constant sequence were kept, trimmed to 150 nt, and grouped by their 12-nt molecular barcodes. Reads in each barcode group were sub-clustered using a 15% Levenshtein threshold, and a quality-weighted consensus sequence was built for each RNA molecule. Non-functional sequences were removed, as were lower-count sequences one edit away from another. Based on fitting two negative binomial distributions, any barcode sub-cluster with under 20% of the maximum read count was discarded. The public reads were reanalyzed by TCRdb: fastp trimming at Q25, MiXCR alignment, in-frame beta chains only. One record per CDR3 amino acid sequence lists the most common genes and DNA. None of the V and J calls come from the authors' own analysis; TCRdb made them. Recorded for this sample are about half a million distinct CDR3 sequences; 20% to 25% of them occurred a single time. The ten largest clones capture about 0.8% of the sample.

V lost 7 bases and J lost 7 bases; the stretch between them is 16 bases long. CDR1 MNHEY and CDR2 SVGAGI were looked up in the germline V gene. Measured from the cysteine to the phenylalanine, the CDR3 is 13 residues long. Just CDR3 DNA is preserved here, 39 bases in frame from base 1. Rearrangement joined TRBV6-5 to TRBJ1-1; the D gene assignment is ambiguous. Sequencing was carried out using naive CD8+ T cells from blood, with Jurkat cell RNA spiked in. The sample's cell subset or site, from its label and the paper: FACS-sorted CD8+CD4-CCR7+CD45RA+ naive T cells. This TCR came from a human donor in good health. Some libraries in this study had Jurkat cell RNA spiked in. The sequenced DNA is TGTGCCAGCACAACCGACGGAGTTGGTGAAGCTTTCTTT. The resulting protein is CASTTDGVGEAFF.